These 17 T cell receptor beta chains were sequenced from one sample in a study of T cells after yellow fever vaccination (dated by TCRdb to between 2018 and 2021). The library relied on 5' RACE. TCRdb lists the instrument as Illumina HiSeq 2500. In-frame beta chains were kept once TCRdb had trimmed the public reads at Q25 with fastp and called clones with MiXCR. Every distinct CDR3 protein forms one entry, paired with its most common genes and DNA. The sample table shows roughly 500,000 distinct CDR3 sequences, and about 19% are seen once. In total, the top ten clones hold more than 13% of the sample. The treatment or condition label of this sample denotes: live attenuated yellow fever vaccine strain. The input for sequencing was PBMCs, taken 15 days after the yellow fever booster vaccination. These receptors were obtained from a man aged 30-40 years who received the YFV17D yellow fever vaccine.

This clonotype was recorded at least ten times. This chain uses TRBV10-3 with TRBJ2-1; D might be TRBD1 (6 bases). CDR1 and CDR2 from the germline V gene are ENHRY and SYGVKD. V was clipped by 8 bases and J by 7 bases, with 15 bases between them. The CDR3 covers 13 residues. The CDR3 DNA reads as TGTGCCATCGGGGGCCTTGAGGCAAATGAGCAGTTCTTC. As protein: CAIGGLEANEQFF.

In its sample, this clonotype was seen a few times. This chain connects TRBV20-1 to TRBJ2-3; D not certain. The CDR3 has 11 amino acids. V lost 8 bases and J lost 5, with 11 bases in between. Germline loops: CDR1 DFQATT, CDR2 SNEGSKA (reference sequence). The CDR3 loop reads CSTGPKDTQYF. The DNA for the CDR3 is TGCAGTACCGGACCGAAAGATACGCAGTATTTT.

In its sample, this clonotype was seen many times. CDR3 sequence: CAWSLGGNYGYTF. The CDR3, as DNA: TGTGCCTGGAGCCTTGGGGGGAACTATGGCTACACCTTC. The J gene is TRBJ1-2, the V gene TRBV30; tentative D call: TRBD1 (5 bases). Per germline, CDR1 GTSNPN and CDR2 SVGIG (reference sequence). Trimming took off 3 bases at V and 2 bases at J, with 10 bases between the two ends. There are 13 residues in the CDR3.

The chain links TRBV6-5 to TRBJ2-1, with D uncertain. Germline CDR1 is MNHEY and CDR2 is SVGAGI. Trimming shortened V by 8 bases and J by 0 bases, and 17 bases separated the two germline ends. The CDR3 is 16 residues long. The CDR3 loop reads CASSPELLSSYNEQFF. The CDR3 DNA reads TGTGCCAGCTCCCCGGAGCTCTTAAGCTCCTACAATGAGCAGTTCTTC.

This clonotype has a handful of counts. The chain uses TRBV5-1 and TRBJ2-7; tentative D call: TRBD2 (6 bases). CDR3 length: 12 amino acids. V was shortened by 5 bases and J by 4 bases, with 10 bases between the two germline ends. Germline loops: CDR1 SGHRS, CDR2 YFSETQ. The CDR3 coding sequence is TGCGCCAGCAGGGAGGGATGGTACGAGCAGTACTTC. Translated, it gives CASREGWYEQYF.

This clonotype was counted ten times or more. The chain employs TRBV7-2 and TRBJ1-2; D perhaps matches TRBD1 (6 bases). Germline V gene data show CDR1 as SGHTA and CDR2 as FQGNSA. The CDR3 has 16 amino acids. Trimming stripped 4 bases from V and 5 bases from J, with 20 bases between. For the CDR3, the DNA is TGTGCCAGCAGCTCCGCGGTCGGGGGGCGGGGATATGGCTACACCTTC. Translation: CASSSAVGGRGYGYTF.

As concerns this clonotype: A much larger clone sits a single nucleotide away, making a read error possible. The gene calls are TRBV14 and TRBJ2-1; a weak D match, TRBD2 (6 bases). From germline, CDR1 is SGHDN and CDR2 FVKESK. V was pared by 5 bases and J by 9 bases, with 20 bases between. The CDR3 is made up of 15 amino acids. The CDR3 region is CASSKTRTIMIEQFF. CDR3 sequence (DNA): TGTGCCAGCAGCAAAACCCGGACTATCATGATTGAGCAGTTCTTC.

CDR3 DNA sequence: TGCGCCAGCAGTGAGTGGGGGACAGGGGCTGACCCTGAAGCTTTCTTT. Encoded protein: CASSEWGTGADPEAFF. V is TRBV10-2 and J is TRBJ1-1, with TRBD1 identical over 10 bases. The germline gives CDR1 WSHSY, CDR2 SAAADI. The CDR3 totals 16 residues. V gave up 1 base and J gave up 6 bases; unmatched junction bases: 8.

The genes are TRBV6-5 and TRBJ2-3; the match to TRBD1 covers 7 bases. The V gene's germline CDR1 is MNHEY and CDR2 SVGAGI. The CDR3 is 15 residues long. The junction had 6 bases not matched to a gene; V was cut back by 4 bases and J by 2 bases. The CDR3 DNA reads as TGTGCCAGCAGTTTCTGGACAGGAGTCACAGATACGCAGTATTTT. Translation gives CASSFWTGVTDTQYF.

This sequence joins TRBV6-1 and TRBJ1-2; D uncertain. The ends were cut back, 8 bases at V and 7 bases at J, with 8 bases in the middle. Germline CDR1 is MNHNS and CDR2 is SASEGT. The CDR3 length is 10 residues. CDR3 loop: CASGVSGYTF. DNA of the CDR3: TGTGCCAGCGGGGTGAGTGGCTACACCTTC.

This clonotype was seen only a few times. The junction and the germline gene differ at one end; a read error may be behind it. The rearrangement uses TRBV7-9 and TRBJ2-1, with D hard to call. Germline assignment: CDR1 SEHNR and CDR2 FQNEAQ (reference sequence). The CDR3 runs to 10 residues. The CDR3 DNA sequence: TGTGCCAGCAGCCGTAACCCTCCGGTCTTC. The encoded protein is CASSRNPPVF.

There are a few counts of this clonotype. The rearrangement uses TRBV20-1 and TRBJ2-7; D possibly corresponds to TRBD1 (6 bases). Germline V CDR1 and CDR2: DFQATT, SNEGSKA (reference sequence). The CDR3 has 12 amino acids. The V gene lost 3 bases and the J gene lost 4 bases, with 10 bases spanning the gap. The DNA of the CDR3 is TGCAGTGCTAGTGGGACAAAATACGAGCAGTACTTC. It encodes CSASGTKYEQYF.

The chain is built from TRBV12-3 or TRBV12-4 and TRBJ2-7; D not certain. The V end was cut by 4 bases, the J end by 7 bases, with 8 bases between. This CDR3 has 11 amino acids. In nucleotides, the CDR3 is TGTGCCAGCAGTTCAGCACTAGAGCAGTACTTC. Its protein product is CASSSALEQYF.

This chain connects TRBV28 to TRBJ2-5, with 7 bases matching TRBD2. CDR3 size: 16 residues. The germline CDR1 and CDR2 sequences are MDHEN and SYDVKM. The V segment lost 2 bases and the J segment 2 bases; nucleotides outside the gene matches: 8. For the CDR3, the DNA is TGTGCCAGCAGTTTAGAGGGAGGGAGCCGTCAAGAGACCCAGTACTTC. Protein: CASSLEGGSRQETQYF.

The chain combines TRBV20-1 with TRBJ1-5; D unresolved. The V and J ends lost 3 bases and 1 base respectively, with 7 bases between them. Germline V gene lookup returns CDR1 DFQATT and CDR2 SNEGSKA (reference sequence). The CDR3 has 13 amino acids. CDR3 sequence reads: CSASSGSNQPQHF. The CDR3 DNA sequence: TGCAGTGCTAGTTCGGGGAGCAATCAGCCCCAGCATTTT.

J is TRBJ2-7 and V is TRBV9, with TRBD2 matching over 7 bases. CDR1 is SGDLS, CDR2 YYNGEE, per germline. Germline trimming cut 7 bases from V and 7 bases from J; bases unmatched to any gene: 14. The length of the CDR3 is 14 residues. CDR3 sequence: CASGRGTSLGEQYF. The CDR3 DNA reads as TGTGCCAGCGGGCGGGGGACCTCCCTCGGGGAGCAGTACTTC.

This clonotype was counted a few times. V gene TRBV3-1 combines with J gene TRBJ1-5; no reliable D call. V gave up 1 base and J gave up 4 bases, with 8 bases separating them. Germline V gives CDR1 LGHDT, CDR2 YNNKEL (reference sequence). This CDR3 is 14 amino acids long. The CDR3: CASSQATRNQPQHF. CDR3 coding DNA: TGTGCCAGCAGCCAAGCTACTCGGAATCAGCCCCAGCATTTT.